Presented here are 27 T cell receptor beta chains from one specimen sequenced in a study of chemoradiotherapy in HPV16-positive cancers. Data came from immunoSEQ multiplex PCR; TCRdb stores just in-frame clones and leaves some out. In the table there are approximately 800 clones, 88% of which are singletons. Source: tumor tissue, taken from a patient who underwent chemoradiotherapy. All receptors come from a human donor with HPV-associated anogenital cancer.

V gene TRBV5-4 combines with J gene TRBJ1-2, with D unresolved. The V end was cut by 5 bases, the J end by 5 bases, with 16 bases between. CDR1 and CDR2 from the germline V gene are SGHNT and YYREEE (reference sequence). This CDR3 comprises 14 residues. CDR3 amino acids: CASRRQFDPYGYTF. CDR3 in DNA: TGTGCCAGCAGACGCCAATTCGACCCTTATGGCTACACCTTC.

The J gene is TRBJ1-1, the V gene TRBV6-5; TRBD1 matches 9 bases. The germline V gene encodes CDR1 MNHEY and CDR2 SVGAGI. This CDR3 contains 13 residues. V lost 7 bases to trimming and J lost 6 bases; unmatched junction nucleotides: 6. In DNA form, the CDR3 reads TGTGCCAGCACGGGACAGGGAATCCCTGAAGCTTTCTTT. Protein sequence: CASTGQGIPEAFF.

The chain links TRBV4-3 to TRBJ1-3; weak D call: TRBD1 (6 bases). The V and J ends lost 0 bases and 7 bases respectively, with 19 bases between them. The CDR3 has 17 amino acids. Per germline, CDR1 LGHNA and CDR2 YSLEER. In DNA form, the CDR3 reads TGCGCCAGCAGCCAAGAAACAGGGATATCTGGCCTGAACACCATATATTTT. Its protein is CASSQETGISGLNTIYF.

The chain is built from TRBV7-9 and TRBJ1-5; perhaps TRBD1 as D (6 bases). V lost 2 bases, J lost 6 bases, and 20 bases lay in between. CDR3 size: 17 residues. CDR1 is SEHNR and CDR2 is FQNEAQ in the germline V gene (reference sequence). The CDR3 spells CASSLQGRGNSRQPQHF. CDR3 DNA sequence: TGTGCCAGCAGCTTACAGGGCAGGGGCAACTCTCGTCAGCCCCAGCATTTT.

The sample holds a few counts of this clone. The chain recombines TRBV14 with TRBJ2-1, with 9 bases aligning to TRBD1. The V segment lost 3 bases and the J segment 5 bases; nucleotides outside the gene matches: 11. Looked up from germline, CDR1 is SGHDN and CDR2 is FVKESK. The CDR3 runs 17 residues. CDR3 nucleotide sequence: TGTGCCAGCAGCCATCCTACTGGGGGACAGGGAAACAATGAGCAGTTCTTC. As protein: CASSHPTGGQGNNEQFF.

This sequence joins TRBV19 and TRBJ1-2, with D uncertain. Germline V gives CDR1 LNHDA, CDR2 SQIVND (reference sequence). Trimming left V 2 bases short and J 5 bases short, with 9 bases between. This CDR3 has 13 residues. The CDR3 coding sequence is TGTGCCAGTAGTATATTTACTGATTATGGCTACACCTTC. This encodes CASSIFTDYGYTF.

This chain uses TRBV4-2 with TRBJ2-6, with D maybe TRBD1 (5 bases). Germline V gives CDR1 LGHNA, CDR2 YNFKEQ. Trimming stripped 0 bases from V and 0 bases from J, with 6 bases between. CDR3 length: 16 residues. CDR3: CASSQDDSSGANVLTF. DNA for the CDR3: TGTGCCAGCAGCCAAGATGACAGCTCTGGGGCCAACGTCCTGACTTTC.

The CDR3 is CASSLGTLTTNEKLFF. DNA of the CDR3: TGTGCCAGCAGTTTAGGGACACTCACAACTAATGAAAAACTGTTTTTT. This chain joins TRBV5-5 and TRBJ1-4; tentative D call: TRBD1 (6 bases). Germline assignment: CDR1 SGHKS and CDR2 YYEKEE (reference sequence). Trimming cost V 5 bases and J 0 bases, with 14 bases left between them. This CDR3 spans 16 amino acids.

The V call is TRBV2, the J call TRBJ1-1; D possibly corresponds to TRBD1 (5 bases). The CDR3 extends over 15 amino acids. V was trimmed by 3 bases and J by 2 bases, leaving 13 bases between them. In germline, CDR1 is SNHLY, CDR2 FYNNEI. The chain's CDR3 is CASSDNPTVNTEAFF. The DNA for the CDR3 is TGTGCCAGCAGTGATAACCCGACAGTTAACACTGAAGCTTTCTTT. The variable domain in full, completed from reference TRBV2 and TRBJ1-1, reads EPEVTQTPSHQVTQMGQEVILRCVPISNHLYFYWYRQILGQKVEFLVSFYNNEISEKSEIFDDQFSVERPDGSNFTLKIRSTKLEDSAMYFCASSDNPTVNTEAFFGQGTRLTVV.

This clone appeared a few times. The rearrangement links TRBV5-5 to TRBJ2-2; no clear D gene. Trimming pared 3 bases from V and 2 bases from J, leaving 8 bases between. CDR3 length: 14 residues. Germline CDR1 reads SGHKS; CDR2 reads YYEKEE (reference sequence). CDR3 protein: CASSYDDNTGELFF. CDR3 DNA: TGTGCCAGCAGCTACGACGACAACACCGGGGAGCTGTTTTTT.

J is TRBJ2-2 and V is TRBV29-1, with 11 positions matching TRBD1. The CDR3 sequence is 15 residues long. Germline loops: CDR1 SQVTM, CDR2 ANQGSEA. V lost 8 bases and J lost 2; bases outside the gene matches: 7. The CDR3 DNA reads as TGCAGCAAACCGGGACAGGGGGGAAACACCGGGGAGCTGTTTTTT. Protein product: CSKPGQGGNTGELFF.

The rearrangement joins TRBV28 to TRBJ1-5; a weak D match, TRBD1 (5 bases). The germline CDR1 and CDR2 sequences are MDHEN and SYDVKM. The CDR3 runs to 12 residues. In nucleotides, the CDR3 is TGTGTAACGGGGGTGAACAATCAGCCCCAGCATTTT. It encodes CVTGVNNQPQHF. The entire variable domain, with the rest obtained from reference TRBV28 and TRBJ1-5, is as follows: DVKVTQSSRYLVKRTGEKVFLECVQDMDHENMFWYRQDPGLGLRLIYFSYDVKMKEKGDIPEGYSVSREKKERFSLILESASTNQTSMYLCVTGVNNQPQHFGDGTRLSIL.

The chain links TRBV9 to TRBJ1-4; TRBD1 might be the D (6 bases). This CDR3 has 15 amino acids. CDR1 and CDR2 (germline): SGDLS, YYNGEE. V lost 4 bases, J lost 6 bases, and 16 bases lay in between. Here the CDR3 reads CASSPRWTADEKLFF. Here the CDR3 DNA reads TGTGCCAGCAGCCCGCGGTGGACAGCGGATGAAAAACTGTTTTTT.

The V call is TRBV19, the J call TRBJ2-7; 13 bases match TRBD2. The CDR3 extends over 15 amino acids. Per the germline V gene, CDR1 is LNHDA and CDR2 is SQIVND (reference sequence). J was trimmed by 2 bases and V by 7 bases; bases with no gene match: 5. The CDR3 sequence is CASTTSGGPTYEQYF. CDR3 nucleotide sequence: TGTGCCAGTACGACTAGCGGGGGGCCTACCTACGAGCAGTACTTC.

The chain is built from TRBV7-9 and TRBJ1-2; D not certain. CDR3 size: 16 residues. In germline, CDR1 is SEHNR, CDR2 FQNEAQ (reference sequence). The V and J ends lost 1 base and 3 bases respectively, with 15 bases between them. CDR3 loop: CASSLDRWARDYGYTF. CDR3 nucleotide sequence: TGTGCCAGCAGCTTAGACCGATGGGCGCGAGACTATGGCTACACCTTC.

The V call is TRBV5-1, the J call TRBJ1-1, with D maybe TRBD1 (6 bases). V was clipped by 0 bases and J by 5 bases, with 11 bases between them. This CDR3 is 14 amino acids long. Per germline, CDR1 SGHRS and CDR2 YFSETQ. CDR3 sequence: CASSLVEGGTEAFF. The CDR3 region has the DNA TGCGCCAGCAGCTTGGTCGAGGGGGGGACTGAAGCTTTCTTT.

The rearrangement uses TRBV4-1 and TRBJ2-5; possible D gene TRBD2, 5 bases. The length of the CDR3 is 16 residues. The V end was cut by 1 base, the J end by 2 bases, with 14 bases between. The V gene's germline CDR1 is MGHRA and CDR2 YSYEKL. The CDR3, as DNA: TGCGCCAGCAGCCAAGGTTATCCTAGCCGACAAGAGACCCAGTACTTC. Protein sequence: CASSQGYPSRQETQYF.

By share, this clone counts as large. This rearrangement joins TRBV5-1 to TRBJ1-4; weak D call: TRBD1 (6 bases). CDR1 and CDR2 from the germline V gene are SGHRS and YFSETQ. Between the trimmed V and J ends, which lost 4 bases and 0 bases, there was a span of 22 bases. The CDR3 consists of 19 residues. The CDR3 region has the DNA TGCGCCAGCAGCCCGGCGGGGGGGGGCTTCCTGGCAACTAATGAAAAACTGTTTTTT. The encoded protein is CASSPAGGGFLATNEKLFF.

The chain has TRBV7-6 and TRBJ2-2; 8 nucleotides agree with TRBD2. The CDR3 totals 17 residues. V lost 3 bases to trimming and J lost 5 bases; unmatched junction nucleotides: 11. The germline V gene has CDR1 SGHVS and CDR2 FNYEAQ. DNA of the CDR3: TGTGCCAGCAGCTTCGACTGGGCGGGGGGAGGTACCGGGGAGCTGTTTTTT. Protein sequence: CASSFDWAGGGTGELFF.

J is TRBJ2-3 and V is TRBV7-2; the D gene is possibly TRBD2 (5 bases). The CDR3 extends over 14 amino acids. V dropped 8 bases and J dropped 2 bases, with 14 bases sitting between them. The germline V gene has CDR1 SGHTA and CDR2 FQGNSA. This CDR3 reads CASRSGLVTDTQYF. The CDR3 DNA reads TGTGCCAGCCGTTCAGGACTTGTCACAGATACGCAGTATTTT.

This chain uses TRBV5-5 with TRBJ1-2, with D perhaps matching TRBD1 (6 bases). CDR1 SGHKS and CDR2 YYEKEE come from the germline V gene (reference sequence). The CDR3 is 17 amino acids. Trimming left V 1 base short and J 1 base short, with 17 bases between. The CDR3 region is CASSLLTGRRFNYGYTF. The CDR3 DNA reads TGTGCCAGCAGCTTGCTGACAGGCCGACGATTTAACTATGGCTACACCTTC.

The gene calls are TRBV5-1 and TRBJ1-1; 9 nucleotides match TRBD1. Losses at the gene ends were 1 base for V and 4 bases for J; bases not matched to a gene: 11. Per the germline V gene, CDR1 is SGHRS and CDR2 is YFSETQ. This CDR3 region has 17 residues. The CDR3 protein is CASSLWAPGQGITEAFF. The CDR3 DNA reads TGCGCCAGCAGCTTGTGGGCTCCGGGACAGGGTATCACTGAAGCTTTCTTT.

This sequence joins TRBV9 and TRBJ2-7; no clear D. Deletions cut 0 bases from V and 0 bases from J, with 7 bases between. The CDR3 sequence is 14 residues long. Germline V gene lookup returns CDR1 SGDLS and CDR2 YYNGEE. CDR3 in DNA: TGTGCCAGCAGCGTAGGGGTAGACTCCTACGAGCAGTACTTC. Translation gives CASSVGVDSYEQYF.

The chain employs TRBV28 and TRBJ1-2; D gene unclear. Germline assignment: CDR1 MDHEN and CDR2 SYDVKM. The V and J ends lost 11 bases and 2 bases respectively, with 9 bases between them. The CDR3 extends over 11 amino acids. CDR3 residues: CALESNYGYTF. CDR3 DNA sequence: TGTGCCCTCGAGAGCAACTATGGCTACACCTTC.

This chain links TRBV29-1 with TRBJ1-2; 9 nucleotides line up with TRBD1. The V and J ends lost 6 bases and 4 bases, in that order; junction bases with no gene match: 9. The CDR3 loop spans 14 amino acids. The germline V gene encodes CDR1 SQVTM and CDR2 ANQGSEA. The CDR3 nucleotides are TGCAGCGTACGCTCGGGACAGGGACTCTATGGCTACACCTTC. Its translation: CSVRSGQGLYGYTF. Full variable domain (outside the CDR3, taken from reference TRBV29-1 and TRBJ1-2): SAVISQKPSRDICQRGTSLTIQCQVDSQVTMMFWYRQQPGQSLTLIATANQGSEATYESGFVIDKFPISRPNLTFSTLTVSNMSPEDSSIYLCSVRSGQGLYGYTFGSGTRLTVV.

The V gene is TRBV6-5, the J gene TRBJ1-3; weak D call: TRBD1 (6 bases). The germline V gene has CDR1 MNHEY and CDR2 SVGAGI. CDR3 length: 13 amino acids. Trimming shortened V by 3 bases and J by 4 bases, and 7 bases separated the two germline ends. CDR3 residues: CASSYTGGNTIYF. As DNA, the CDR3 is TGTGCCAGCAGTTATACAGGGGGAAACACCATATATTTT.

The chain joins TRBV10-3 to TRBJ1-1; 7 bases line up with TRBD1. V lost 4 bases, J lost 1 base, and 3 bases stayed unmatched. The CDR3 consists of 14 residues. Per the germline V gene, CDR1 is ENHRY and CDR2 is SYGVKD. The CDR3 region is CAISGGQKNTEAFF. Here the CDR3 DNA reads TGTGCCATCAGTGGGGGACAGAAGAACACTGAAGCTTTCTTT.